The next 7 T cell receptor beta chains were all read from a single sample in a study of T cells in Graves' hyperthyroidism and ophthalmopathy. Using RNA transcripts as the source, TCR beta CDR3 regions were amplified. During a first-round RT-PCR of the TCR CDR3, the HTBI primer set was used. One entry per CDR3 protein results from TCRdb running MiXCR on the multiplex PCR reads. The table lists about 640,000 distinct CDR3 sequences, about 14% of them singletons. The sample consisted of blood. These receptors originate from a woman aged 45-65 years with Graves' ophthalmopathy.

At least ten counts were recorded for this clonotype. The chain links TRBV7-9 to TRBJ2-1, with D possibly TRBD2 on 6 matching bases. The CDR3 has 18 residues. CDR1 SEHNR and CDR2 FQNEAQ come from the germline V gene (reference sequence). Deletions cut 5 bases from V and 0 bases from J, with 20 bases between. The CDR3: CASSQGREKTSSYNEQFF. The CDR3 nucleotides read TGTGCCAGCAGCCAGGGCCGGGAGAAAACGAGCTCCTACAATGAGCAGTTCTTC.

This clonotype was counted at least ten times. The V call is TRBV12-3 or TRBV12-4, the J call TRBJ2-3, with 15 bases fitting TRBD2. J lost 3 bases, V lost 1 base, and 8 bases had no gene match. This CDR3 is built from 19 residues. The CDR3 here is CASSLGLGLAGGATDTQYF. The CDR3 DNA follows: TGTGCCAGCAGTTTAGGACTGGGACTAGCGGGAGGTGCTACAGATACGCAGTATTTT.

This clonotype was observed many times. The chain links TRBV27 to TRBJ1-4; 7 bases agree with TRBD1. V shed 6 bases and J 8 bases; nucleotides not matched to a gene: 18. Germline assignment: CDR1 MNHEY and CDR2 SMNVEV (reference sequence). The CDR3 covers 17 residues. CDR3 nucleotides: TGTGCCAGCAGACTGACAGGGTCCGGGGGTCCTAGGGAAAAACTGTTTTTT. Protein: CASRLTGSGGPREKLFF.

V gene TRBV6-1 combines with J gene TRBJ2-2, with D perhaps assigned TRBD1 or TRBD2 (5 bases each). Germline CDR1 reads MNHNS; CDR2 reads SASEGT. Trimming stripped 3 bases from V and 6 bases from J, with 17 bases between. The CDR3 loop spans 16 amino acids. Here the CDR3 reads CASSDFQGGLPGELFF. CDR3 nucleotide sequence: TGTGCCAGCAGTGATTTCCAGGGCGGGCTTCCCGGGGAGCTGTTTTTT.

At least ten counts were recorded for this clonotype. The V gene is TRBV12-3 or TRBV12-4, the J gene TRBJ2-2, with D maybe TRBD1 (6 bases). The CDR3 is made up of 15 amino acids. V was clipped by 5 bases and J by 2 bases, with 12 bases between them. The CDR3 protein is CASSPPGHNTGELFF. The DNA of the CDR3 is TGTGCCAGCAGTCCCCCGGGACACAACACCGGGGAGCTGTTTTTT.

In its sample, this clonotype was seen many times. The chain employs TRBV2 and TRBJ2-1, with D possibly called TRBD1 or TRBD2 (5 bases each). V was pared by 7 bases and J by 9 bases, with 13 bases between. Germline V CDR1 and CDR2: SNHLY, FYNNEI. This CDR3 spans 12 amino acids. This chain's CDR3 is CASIAGTLEQFF. CDR3 sequence (DNA): TGTGCCAGCATCGCCGGGACCCTTGAGCAGTTCTTC.

This clonotype was recorded at least ten times. This chain joins TRBV27 and TRBJ2-1; TRBD2 matches at 9 bases. In germline, CDR1 is MNHEY, CDR2 SMNVEV (reference sequence). This CDR3 contains 19 residues. With V trimmed by 5 bases and J by 0 bases, 14 bases remained unmatched. CDR3 region: CASSPNGRLAVSSYNEQFF. Written as DNA, the CDR3 is TGTGCCAGCAGTCCCAATGGGCGACTAGCGGTGAGCTCCTACAATGAGCAGTTCTTC.